This T cell receptor beta chain was captured in a study of Graves' ophthalmopathy and Graves' hyperthyroidism. RNA transcripts were the template, and TCR beta CDR3 regions were amplified from them. RT-PCR with HTBI primers came first, then second-round multiplex PCR. TCRdb reprocessed the multiplex PCR reads via MiXCR and lists one record per CDR3 protein. The sample includes roughly 410,000 distinct CDR3 sequences, 15% of them seen just once. Trimming shortened V by 0 bases and J by 4 bases, and 13 bases separated the two germline ends. CDR3 length: 15 amino acids. CDR1 is MNHEY and CDR2 is SVGEGT in the germline V gene. This clonotype was seen ten or more times.

The chain has TRBV6-2 or TRBV6-3 and TRBJ2-7, with a possible D match to TRBD1 (6 bases). This clonotype was sampled from a woman younger than 30 with stable Graves' hyperthyroidism. Sequencing used peripheral blood. In DNA form, the CDR3 reads TGTGCCAGCAGTTACTCGCTAGGGGGAGAGTACGAGCAGTACTTC. Translating gives CASSYSLGGEYEQYF.